This T cell receptor (beta chain) was profiled in a study of blood T cells in healthy people across ages. Study outcomes and limitations: Versus aged donors, long-lived donors had higher diversity and more naive CD4+ cells. With age, beta diversity per million T cells declined roughly linearly, significantly by around 43.

For the second PCR, which ran for 7 to 11 cycles, a sample-barcoded 5' primer and a J-beta primer mix were used. Each CDR3 protein is one row after TCRdb ran MiXCR on the 5' RACE reads. This sample has about 900,000 distinct CDR3 sequences, with approximately 67% found just once. Turning to this clonotype: Its antigen remains unknown.

Sequenced input: blood. The sequence was collected from a young man in good health.

The CDR3 region has the DNA TGTGCCAGCAGTGGCCCTGAAACCGGGACAGGAGGGTGGACCCTCCACTTT. It translates to CASSGPETGTGGWTLHF. The chain is built from TRBV6-1 and TRBJ1-6, with 8 bases that match TRBD1. The V gene's germline CDR1 is MNHNS and CDR2 SASEGT. The CDR3 length is 17 residues. V lost 4 bases to trimming and J lost 14 bases; unmatched junction nucleotides: 19.